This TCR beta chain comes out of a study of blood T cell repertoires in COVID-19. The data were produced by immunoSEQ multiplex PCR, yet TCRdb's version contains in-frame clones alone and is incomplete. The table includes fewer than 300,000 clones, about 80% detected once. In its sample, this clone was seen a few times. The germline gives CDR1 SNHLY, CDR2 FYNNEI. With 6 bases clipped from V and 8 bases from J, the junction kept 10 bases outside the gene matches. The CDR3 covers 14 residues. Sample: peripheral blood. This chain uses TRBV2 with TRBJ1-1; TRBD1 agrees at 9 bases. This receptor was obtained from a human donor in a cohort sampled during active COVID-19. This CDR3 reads CASRRTGQGEEAFF. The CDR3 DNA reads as TGTGCCAGCAGGAGGACGGGACAGGGAGAAGAAGCTTTCTTT.